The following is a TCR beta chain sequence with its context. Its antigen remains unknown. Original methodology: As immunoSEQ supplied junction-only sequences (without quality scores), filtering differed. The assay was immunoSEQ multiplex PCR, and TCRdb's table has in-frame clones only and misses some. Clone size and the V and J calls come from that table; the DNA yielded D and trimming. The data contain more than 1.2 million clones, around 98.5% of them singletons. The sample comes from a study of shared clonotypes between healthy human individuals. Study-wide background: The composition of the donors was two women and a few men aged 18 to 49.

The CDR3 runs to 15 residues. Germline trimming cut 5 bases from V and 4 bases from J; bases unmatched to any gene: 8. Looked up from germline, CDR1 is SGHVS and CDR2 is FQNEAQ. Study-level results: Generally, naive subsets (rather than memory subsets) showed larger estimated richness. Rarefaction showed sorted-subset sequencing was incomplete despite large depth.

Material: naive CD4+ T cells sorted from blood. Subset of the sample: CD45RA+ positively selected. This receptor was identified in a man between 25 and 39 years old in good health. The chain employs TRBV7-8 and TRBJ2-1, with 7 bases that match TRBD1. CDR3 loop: CASSRTGTEYNEQFF. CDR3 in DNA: TGTGCCAGCAGCCGAACCGGGACAGAGTACAATGAGCAGTTCTTC.